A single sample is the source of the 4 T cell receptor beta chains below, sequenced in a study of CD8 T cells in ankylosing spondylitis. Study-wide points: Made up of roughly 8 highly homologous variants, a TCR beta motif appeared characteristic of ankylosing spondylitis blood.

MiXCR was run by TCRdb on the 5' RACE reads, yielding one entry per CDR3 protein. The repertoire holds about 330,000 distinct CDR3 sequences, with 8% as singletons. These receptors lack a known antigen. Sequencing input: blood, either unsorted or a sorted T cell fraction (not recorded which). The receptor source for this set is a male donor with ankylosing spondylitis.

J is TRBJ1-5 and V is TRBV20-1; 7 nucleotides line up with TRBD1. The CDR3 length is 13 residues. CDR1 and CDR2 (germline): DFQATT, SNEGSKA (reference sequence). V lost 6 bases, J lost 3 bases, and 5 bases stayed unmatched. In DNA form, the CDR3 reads TGCAGTGCGCCGACAGGGCCCAATCAGCCCCAGCATTTT. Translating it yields CSAPTGPNQPQHF.

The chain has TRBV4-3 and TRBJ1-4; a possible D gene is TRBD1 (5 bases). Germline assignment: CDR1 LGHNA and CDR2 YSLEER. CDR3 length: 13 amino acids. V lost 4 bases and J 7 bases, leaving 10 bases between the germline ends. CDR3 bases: TGCGCCAGCAGCCGGGGGTTGGGTGAAAAACTGTTTTTT. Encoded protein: CASSRGLGEKLFF.

The CDR3 loop reads CASNPLAGAVDEQFF. The DNA of the CDR3 is TGTGCCAGCAACCCACTAGCGGGAGCTGTTGATGAGCAGTTCTTC. The chain combines TRBV28 with TRBJ2-1; 11 nucleotides match TRBD2. Germline V gene sequence: CDR1 MDHEN, CDR2 SYDVKM. V lost 7 bases to trimming and J lost 8 bases; unmatched junction nucleotides: 10. This CDR3 has 15 amino acids.

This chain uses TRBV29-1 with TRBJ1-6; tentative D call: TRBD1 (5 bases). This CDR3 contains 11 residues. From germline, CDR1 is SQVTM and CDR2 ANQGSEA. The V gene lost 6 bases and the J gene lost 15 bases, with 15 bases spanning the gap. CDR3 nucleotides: TGCAGCGTCTCCACGGGGCCTGTCCTCCACTTT. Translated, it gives CSVSTGPVLHF.